The 17 T cell receptor beta chains given below trace back to one sample, sequenced in a study of vaccination effects on CD4 cells after COVID-19. Isolation of CD4+ T cells took place after approximately 10 days of culture. All participants had two doses of either the BNT162b2 or mRNA-1273 vaccine. Assay used: immunoSEQ multiplex PCR; TCRdb lists only in-frame clones, some missing. The sample shows 45,000 or so clones, 55% to 75% of them seen only once. Their recognized antigens are unknown. The material sequenced was CD4+ T cells from PBMCs cultured without peptide, taken after COVID-19 vaccination. Source of these receptors: a human donor who received a COVID-19 vaccine.

This clone has just a few counts. This chain connects TRBV15 to TRBJ1-1; possibly TRBD1 for D (6 bases). The CDR3 covers 12 residues. The V gene's germline CDR1 is LNHNV and CDR2 YYDKDF (reference sequence). V lost 4 bases to trimming and J lost 11 bases, with 14 bases between them. DNA of the CDR3: TGTGCCACCAGCAACGACCAGGGGAGGGCTTTCTTT. As protein: CATSNDQGRAFF.

This rearrangement joins TRBV5-1 to TRBJ2-5; 15 nucleotides line up with TRBD2. From germline, CDR1 is SGHRS and CDR2 YFSETQ. V lost 0 bases, J lost 2 bases, and 8 bases stayed unmatched. The CDR3 contains 19 residues. The CDR3 loop reads CASSLGTSGRARNQETQYF. CDR3 nucleotides: TGCGCCAGCAGCTTGGGGACTAGCGGGAGGGCCAGAAATCAAGAGACCCAGTACTTC.

The chain joins TRBV27 to TRBJ2-3; weak D call: TRBD2 (6 bases). V was trimmed by 5 bases and J by 2 bases, leaving 14 bases between them. CDR1 is MNHEY, CDR2 SMNVEV, per germline (reference sequence). The CDR3 is made up of 15 amino acids. Here the CDR3 reads CASSLFGGDTDTQYF. CDR3 in DNA: TGTGCCAGCAGTCTCTTTGGCGGGGACACAGATACGCAGTATTTT.

This clone appeared a few times. This chain uses TRBV5-4 with TRBJ1-6, with TRBD1 as a possible D gene (6 bases). V was clipped by 0 bases and J by 0 bases, with 10 bases between them. This CDR3 contains 17 residues. The germline V gene encodes CDR1 SGHNT and CDR2 YYREEE (reference sequence). CDR3 sequence: CASSLAGGRSYNSPLHF. The CDR3 DNA follows: TGTGCCAGCAGCTTGGCGGGGGGCCGCTCCTATAATTCACCCCTCCACTTT.

CDR3 nucleotides: TGTGCCTGGAGCCCCCCAGGGGCGGTCGCTTTCTTT. Its protein is CAWSPPGAVAFF. The chain recombines TRBV30 with TRBJ1-1; D perhaps matches TRBD1 (6 bases). From germline, CDR1 is GTSNPN and CDR2 SVGIG (reference sequence). This CDR3 comprises 12 residues. Trimming pared 3 bases from V and 11 bases from J, leaving 16 bases between.

J is TRBJ1-2 and V is TRBV5-1; 7 nucleotides line up with TRBD1. CDR3 length: 15 amino acids. The V and J ends lost 2 bases and 5 bases, in that order; junction bases with no gene match: 9. CDR1 is SGHRS, CDR2 YFSETQ, per germline. The CDR3 here is CASSFGTAEIYGYTF. In DNA form, the CDR3 reads TGCGCCAGCAGCTTCGGGACAGCAGAAATTTATGGCTACACCTTC.

The rearrangement links TRBV29-1 to TRBJ1-2; perhaps TRBD1 as D (6 bases). The germline V gene encodes CDR1 SQVTM and CDR2 ANQGSEA. Trimming stripped 7 bases from V and 4 bases from J, with 16 bases between. CDR3 length equals 13 residues. The CDR3 sequence is CSASLQGSYGYTF. CDR3 in DNA: TGCAGCGCCTCGCTCCAGGGGTCCTATGGCTACACCTTC.

The chain has TRBV13 and TRBJ2-2; a possible D gene is TRBD2 (5 bases). V gave up 3 bases and J gave up 4 bases, with 9 bases separating them. This CDR3 contains 14 residues. The germline V gene has CDR1 PRHDT and CDR2 FYEKMQ (reference sequence). The CDR3 DNA reads as TGTGCCAGCAGCTTCAGGACTTTCACCGGGGAGCTGTTTTTT. Translated, it gives CASSFRTFTGELFF.

J is TRBJ2-7 and V is TRBV19; D call uncertain. Trimming removed 5 bases at V and 0 bases at J, with 11 bases between. CDR1 and CDR2 from the germline V gene are LNHDA and SQIVND (reference sequence). The CDR3 is made up of 14 amino acids. This CDR3 reads CASSPGTNSYEQYF. The CDR3 DNA is TGTGCCAGTAGTCCGGGTACAAACTCCTACGAGCAGTACTTC.

The table lists this clone with a few counts. V and J are TRBV19 and TRBJ2-7; TRBD1 agrees at 7 bases. This CDR3 has 16 amino acids. V dropped 3 bases and J dropped 0; count of bases not matched to a gene: 8. Germline lookup yields CDR1 LNHDA and CDR2 SQIVND (reference sequence). CDR3 sequence (DNA): TGTGCCAGTAGTATGAGGGGGCAGGCGAGCTCCTACGAGCAGTACTTC. As protein: CASSMRGQASSYEQYF.

The chain is built from TRBV7-2 and TRBJ2-7, with 8 bases lining up with TRBD1. The CDR3 is 17 residues long. The germline gives CDR1 SGHTA, CDR2 FQGNSA. Trimming cost V 5 bases and J 8 bases; bases outside gene matches: 20. CDR3 in amino acids: CASSLPRTGTSGGKQYF. CDR3 sequence (DNA): TGTGCCAGCAGCCTACCTAGGACAGGGACCTCAGGTGGCAAGCAGTACTTC.

The sample holds one count of this clone. The V and J genes are TRBV27 and TRBJ1-6; 11 positions match TRBD1. The J segment lost 10 bases and the V segment lost 3 bases, leaving 5 bases of the junction unmatched. Per the germline V gene, CDR1 is MNHEY and CDR2 is SMNVEV (reference sequence). The CDR3 contains 15 residues. The CDR3 loop reads CASSLWTGGGSPLHF. CDR3 DNA: TGTGCCAGCAGTTTGTGGACAGGGGGCGGCTCACCCCTCCACTTT.

This clone occurred once. The rearrangement uses TRBV2 and TRBJ2-7; TRBD1 matches at 8 bases. This CDR3 contains 14 residues. Per germline, CDR1 SNHLY and CDR2 FYNNEI. Unmatched junction bases numbered 2, after V lost 4 bases and J lost 0 bases. The CDR3 DNA is TGTGCCAGCAGTGTCGACAGGGGCTCCTACGAGCAGTACTTC. Translation gives CASSVDRGSYEQYF.

The CDR3 spells CASSAGEYEQFF. Here the CDR3 DNA reads TGTGCCAGCAGCGCGGGGGAGTATGAGCAGTTCTTC. The rearrangement joins TRBV9 to TRBJ2-1; D might be TRBD2 (6 bases). The CDR3 spans 12 residues. V dropped 3 bases and J dropped 8 bases, with 9 bases sitting between them. The V gene's germline CDR1 is SGDLS and CDR2 YYNGEE.

This rearrangement joins TRBV4-1 to TRBJ2-4; 7 bases line up with TRBD2. With V trimmed by 2 bases and J by 9 bases, 16 bases remained unmatched. Germline V gene sequence: CDR1 MGHRA, CDR2 YSYEKL. The CDR3 loop spans 17 amino acids. The CDR3 here is CASSQPNLRREESIQYF. CDR3 sequence (DNA): TGCGCCAGCAGCCAACCCAATCTGAGACGGGAGGAGAGCATTCAGTACTTC.

V usage is TRBV6-5 and J usage is TRBJ2-1; D is undetermined. V was trimmed by 2 bases and J by 6 bases, leaving 2 bases between them. The V gene's germline CDR1 is MNHEY and CDR2 SVGAGI. The CDR3 has 11 residues. The CDR3 region is CASSYPNEQFF. The CDR3 DNA sequence: TGTGCCAGCAGTTACCCCAATGAGCAGTTCTTC.

In DNA form, the CDR3 reads TGTGCCATCAGTGAGTCTACTAGCGGGGATACGCAGTATTTT. It yields the protein CAISESTSGDTQYF. The gene calls are TRBV10-3 and TRBJ2-3; 9 bases match TRBD2. The germline gives CDR1 ENHRY, CDR2 SYGVKD. This CDR3 region has 14 residues. V lost 0 bases, J lost 6 bases, and 1 base stayed unmatched.